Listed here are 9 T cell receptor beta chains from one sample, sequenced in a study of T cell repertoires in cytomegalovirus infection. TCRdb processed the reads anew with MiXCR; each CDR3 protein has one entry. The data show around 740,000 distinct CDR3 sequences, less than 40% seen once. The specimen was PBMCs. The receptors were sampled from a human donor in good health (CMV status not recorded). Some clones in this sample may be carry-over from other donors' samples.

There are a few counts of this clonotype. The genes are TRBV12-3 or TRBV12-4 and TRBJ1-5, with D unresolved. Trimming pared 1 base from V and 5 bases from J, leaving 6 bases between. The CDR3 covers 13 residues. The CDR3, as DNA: TGTGCCAGCAGTTTAGGAATAGATCAGCCCCAGCATTTT. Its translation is CASSLGIDQPQHF.

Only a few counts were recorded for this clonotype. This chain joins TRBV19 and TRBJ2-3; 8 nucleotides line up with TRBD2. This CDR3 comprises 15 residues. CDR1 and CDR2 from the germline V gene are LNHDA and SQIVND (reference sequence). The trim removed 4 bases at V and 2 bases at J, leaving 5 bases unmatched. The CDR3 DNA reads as TGTGCCAGTAGTACCCAACTAGCGGTCACAGATACGCAGTATTTT. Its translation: CASSTQLAVTDTQYF.

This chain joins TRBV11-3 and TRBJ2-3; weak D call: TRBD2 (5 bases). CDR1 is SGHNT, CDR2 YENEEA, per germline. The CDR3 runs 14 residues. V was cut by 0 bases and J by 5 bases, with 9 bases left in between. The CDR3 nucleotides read TGTGCCAGCAGCTTAGACCCAGGAGGAGATACGCAGTATTTT. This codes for CASSLDPGGDTQYF.

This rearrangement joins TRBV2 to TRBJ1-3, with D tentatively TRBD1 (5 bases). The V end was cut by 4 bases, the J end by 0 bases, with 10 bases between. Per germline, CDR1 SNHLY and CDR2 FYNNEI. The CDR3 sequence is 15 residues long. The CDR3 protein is CASSVLQGSGNTIYF. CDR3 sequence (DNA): TGTGCCAGCAGTGTCCTTCAGGGCTCTGGAAACACCATATATTTT.

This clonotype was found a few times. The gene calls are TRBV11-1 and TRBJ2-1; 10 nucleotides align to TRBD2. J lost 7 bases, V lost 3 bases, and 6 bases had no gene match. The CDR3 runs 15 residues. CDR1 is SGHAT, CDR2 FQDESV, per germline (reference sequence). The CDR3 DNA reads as TGTGCCAGCAGCTTCTCTAGCGGGAGTGCGAATGAGCAGTTCTTC. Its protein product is CASSFSSGSANEQFF. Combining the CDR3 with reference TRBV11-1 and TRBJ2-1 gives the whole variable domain EAEVAQSPRYKITEKSQAVAFWCDPISGHATLYWYRQILGQGPELLVQFQDESVVDDSQLPKDRFSAERLKGVDSTLKIQPAELGDSAMYLCASSFSSGSANEQFFGPGTRLTVL.

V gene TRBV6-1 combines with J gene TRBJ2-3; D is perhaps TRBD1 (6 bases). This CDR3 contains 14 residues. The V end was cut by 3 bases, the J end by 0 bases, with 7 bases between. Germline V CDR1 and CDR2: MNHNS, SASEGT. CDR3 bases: TGTGCCAGCAGTGATACAGGGAGCACAGATACGCAGTATTTT. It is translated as CASSDTGSTDTQYF.

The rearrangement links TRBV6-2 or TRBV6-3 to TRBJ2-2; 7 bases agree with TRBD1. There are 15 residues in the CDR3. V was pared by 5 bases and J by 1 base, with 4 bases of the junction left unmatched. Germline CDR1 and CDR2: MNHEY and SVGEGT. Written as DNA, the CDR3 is TGTGCCAGCAGTCGCCGGGACAGGAACACCGGGGAGCTGTTTTTT. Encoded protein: CASSRRDRNTGELFF.

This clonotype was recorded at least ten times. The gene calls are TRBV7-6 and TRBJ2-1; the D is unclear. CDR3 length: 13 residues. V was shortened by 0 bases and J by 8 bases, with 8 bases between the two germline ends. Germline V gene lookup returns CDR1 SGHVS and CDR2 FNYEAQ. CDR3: CASSLAYGDEQFF. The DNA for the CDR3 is TGTGCCAGCAGCTTAGCGTATGGGGATGAGCAGTTCTTC. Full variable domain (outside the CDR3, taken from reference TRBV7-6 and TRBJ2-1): GAGVSQSPRYKVTKRGQDVALRCDPISGHVSLYWYRQALGQGPEFLTYFNYEAQQDKSGLPNDRFSAERPEGSISTLTIQRTEQRDSAMYRCASSLAYGDEQFFGPGTRLTVL.

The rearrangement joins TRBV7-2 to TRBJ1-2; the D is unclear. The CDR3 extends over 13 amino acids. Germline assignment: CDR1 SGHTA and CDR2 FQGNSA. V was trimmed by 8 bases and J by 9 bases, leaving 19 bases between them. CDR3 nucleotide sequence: TGTGCCAGCGGAGGCCGAGCCTCAAAGTGCTACACCTTC. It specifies CASGGRASKCYTF.